This T cell receptor beta chain was identified during a study of cytomegalovirus exposure and HLA in healthy donors. Looking at the study overall: Ancestry clustering placed about four fifths of approximately 370 genotyped donors in the Caucasian-associated cluster.

As regards this clone: Its antigen is as yet unknown.

There are 14 residues in the CDR3. V trimming: 3 bases; J trimming: 8 bases; junction bases outside the gene matches: 7. Per the germline V gene, CDR1 is SGHNT and CDR2 is YYREEE (reference sequence). Study results and caveats: In a later analysis, HLA-associated beta chains showed higher expansion and lower generation probabilities than comparable chains. Fewer than 200 TCR beta chains were listed as cytomegalovirus-associated.

Primers included in the PCR were 60 Vbeta and 13 Jbeta primers. Generated by immunoSEQ multiplex PCR, the TCRdb table keeps only in-frame clones and is missing some. The table includes about 150,000 clones, 70% to 80% detected once. The material sequenced was PBMCs. The source of this sequence is a human donor in good health. The chain joins TRBV5-4 to TRBJ1-4, with TRBD1 matching 7 bases. The CDR3 nucleotides are TGTGCCAGCAGCTCGGGACAGCTTCGGGAAAAACTGTTTTTT. This gives the protein CASSSGQLREKLFF.